The 7 T cell receptor beta chains given below trace back to one sample, sequenced in a study of blood T cell repertoires in COVID-19. Method: immunoSEQ multiplex PCR; TCRdb's copy keeps in-frame clones and lacks some. The profile shows some 110,000 clones, 82% of them singletons. The sequenced sample consisted of peripheral blood. The receptor source for this set is a woman in her 70s with acute or convalescent COVID-19.

The J gene is TRBJ2-1, the V gene TRBV11-2, with TRBD1 identical over 12 bases. This CDR3 is 17 amino acids long. CDR1 SGHAT and CDR2 FQNNGV come from the germline V gene. V lost 4 bases to trimming and J lost 2 bases; unmatched junction nucleotides: 6. Here the CDR3 reads CASSSRDRGLAYNEQFF. CDR3 in DNA: TGTGCCAGCAGCTCCCGGGACAGGGGGCTTGCCTACAATGAGCAGTTCTTC.

This clone was recorded only once. The V call is TRBV24-1, the J call TRBJ2-3; 7 nucleotides agree with TRBD1. Looked up from germline, CDR1 is KGHDR and CDR2 is SFDVKD. This CDR3 spans 16 amino acids. V was clipped by 5 bases and J by 4 bases; unmatched bases: 11. In DNA, the CDR3 is TGTGCCACCAGTGCTCGGGACAGTGGCTTAGCAGATACGCAGTATTTT. Its protein is CATSARDSGLADTQYF.

The J gene is TRBJ1-2, the V gene TRBV7-2, with 8 nucleotides matching TRBD1. The junction had 18 bases not matched to a gene; V was cut back by 4 bases and J by 5 bases. In germline, CDR1 is SGHTA, CDR2 FQGNSA. CDR3 size: 18 residues. As DNA, the CDR3 is TGTGCCAGCAGCTCATCAGGACAGGGAGGGGTAGCCACTTATGGCTACACCTTC. Translation: CASSSSGQGGVATYGYTF.

The rearrangement links TRBV29-1 to TRBJ2-3, with 10 positions matching TRBD2. The CDR3 runs to 17 residues. Germline trimming cut 7 bases from V and 1 base from J; bases unmatched to any gene: 14. CDR1 SQVTM and CDR2 ANQGSEA come from the germline V gene. The CDR3 DNA reads TGCAGCGCCGTCCCGAGGCGGCTAGCGGGGGGCACAGATACGCAGTATTTT. As protein: CSAVPRRLAGGTDTQYF.

The table lists this clone with a count of one. The rearrangement joins TRBV3-1 (or the pseudogene TRBV3-2) to TRBJ2-3; no definite D call. The V and J ends lost 0 bases and 6 bases respectively, with 19 bases between them. CDR3 length: 17 amino acids. Germline CDR1 is LGHDT and CDR2 is YNNKEL (reference sequence). CDR3 coding DNA: TGTGCCAGCAGCCAAGATCGTGGGCTTCAAATCCTGGATACGCAGTATTTT. Protein product: CASSQDRGLQILDTQYF.

The chain joins TRBV9 to TRBJ1-6; D is undetermined. This CDR3 is built from 15 residues. The germline gives CDR1 SGDLS, CDR2 YYNGEE. V dropped 4 bases and J dropped 10 bases, with 18 bases sitting between them. CDR3: CASSPQEVGISPLHF. Written as DNA, the CDR3 is TGTGCCAGCAGCCCCCAAGAAGTCGGGATCTCACCCCTCCACTTT.

This sequence joins TRBV2 and TRBJ1-5; D is unresolved. Per the germline V gene, CDR1 is SNHLY and CDR2 is FYNNEI. This CDR3 is 14 amino acids long. V gave up 2 bases and J gave up 0 bases, with 5 bases separating them. The CDR3: CASSENYSNQPQHF. CDR3 DNA: TGTGCCAGCAGTGAAAATTATAGCAATCAGCCCCAGCATTTT.